This T cell receptor (beta chain) stems from a study of post-analysis software for immune sequencing data. Study findings and constraints: F measure showed strong co-clustering of same-batch samples. When patients were compared with controls, 5 or 6 TRBV segments were more frequent, TRBV5-6, TRBV5-1 and TRBV20-1 among them. Versus controls, multiple sclerosis patients showed significantly lower diversity (normalized Chao1).

Concerning this clonotype itself: Antigen specificity is unknown.

Built from TCR beta cDNA, the libraries had unique molecular identifiers in them. TCRdb passed the PCR reads through MiXCR, listing each CDR3 protein once. The sample holds roughly 600,000 distinct CDR3 sequences, roughly 47% seen once. The CDR3 totals 16 residues. From germline, CDR1 is SGDLS and CDR2 YYNGEE. Unmatched junction bases numbered 6, after V lost 2 bases and J lost 0 bases. The chain combines TRBV9 with TRBJ2-3; TRBD1 aligns across 7 bases. The TCR comes from a girl under 18 with multiple sclerosis. Sequencing used blood. As DNA, the CDR3 is TGTGCCAGCAGCGTCCTACAGGGGTCGAGCACAGATACGCAGTATTTT. It specifies CASSVLQGSSTDTQYF.